A selection of T cell receptor beta chains follows, all from one sample in a study of post-analysis software for immune sequencing data. TCRdb reprocessed the PCR reads via MiXCR and lists one record per CDR3 protein. The profile shows almost 700,000 distinct CDR3 sequences, 59% of them singletons. Specimen: blood. These receptors originate from a girl aged 2 to 10 with multiple sclerosis. The conserved cysteine and the conserved F or W are not part of the CDR3 here.

TRBV4-3 ASSQGLNTDTQY
TRBV20-1 SARDRGAAYQETQY
TRBV7-9 ASSGSSGGPTGELF
TRBV7-9 ASSLAQGGVGDTQY
TRBV6-1 ASTSTRPYGYT
TRBV6-5 ASSYWDREGAF
TRBV6-5 ASSYEARGAEAF
TRBV5-1 ASSLSDTDTQY
TRBV29-1 SVGRTGEGYT
TRBV12-3/TRBV12-4 ASSWGRWIEVNYGYT
TRBV10-3 AIRSSSGRMVAYEQY
TRBV6-1 ASSDLRGASTDTQY
TRBV10-3 AITVSTDQPQH
TRBV29-1 SVVGFRLGDTDTQY
TRBV6-6 ASSQGQGVEQY
TRBV2 ASSTYSDTQY
TRBV20-1 SARDGGGGAKTQY
TRBV12-3/TRBV12-4 ASSWHSYEQY
TRBV12-3/TRBV12-4 ASSPGTEQRTQH
TRBV29-1 SVLATGKRYEQY
TRBV29-1 SGDRGSGNEQF
TRBV29-1 SAPGLVYEQY
TRBV5-1 ASSLVQGGYNEQF
TRBV4-2 ASSQVRSSAKRAEETQF
TRBV20-1 SASPSGTSWNEQF
TRBV6-2/TRBV6-3 ASTIRRAQVGWNEQF
TRBV6-4 ATSTGLGNEQF
TRBV5-1 ASSRPGGGLREQY
TRBV7-2 ASSQPRDRHFYGYT
TRBV29-1 SVPLREPNNEQF
TRBV20-1 SARVSGVRSVDTQY
TRBV5-1 ASSLEDTSTDTQY
TRBV18 ASSTGKSDTQY
TRBV20-1 SARALAAEQF
TRBV5-1 ASSSAGAAGEQF
TRBV27 ASSPGTGEIALNEQY
TRBV6-1 ASSEFVGQGSDNEQF
TRBV7-2 ASSLTPGNEQF
TRBV6-5 ASSYSGRGRGDTQY
TRBV3-1 ASSQQVGYNEQF
TRBV20-1 SATVGTYGYT
TRBV5-5 ASSVSTGKAGETQY
TRBV20-1 SASPQGTYGYT
TRBV29-1 SVPGTGLFRYNEQF
TRBV20-1 SASFGGIYEQY
TRBV27 ASSTLRGTGGWGYT
TRBV20-1 SARPLDREQY
TRBV7-3 ASSLAAGAPSVQF
TRBV20-1 SASLARNEQF